The 17 T cell receptor beta chains below were found in one sample sequenced in a study of T cell responses to AZD1222 COVID-19 vaccine. Only in-frame clones appear in the TCRdb table, and some are missing; sequencing was by immunoSEQ multiplex PCR. The table includes about 150,000 clones, roughly 90% detected once. Source: peripheral blood, taken on day 0 of MenACWY control vaccination. Receptors were obtained from an adult in good health.

This chain connects TRBV6-1 to TRBJ1-2; 10 bases match TRBD1. Germline-derived CDR1 and CDR2 are MNHNS and SASEGT. The CDR3 sequence is 15 residues long. The ends lost 4 bases at V and 5 bases at J; junction bases unmatched: 7. CDR3 DNA sequence: TGTGCCAGCAGTGCCCGGGACAGGGGTTTTTATGGCTACACCTTC. Its protein product is CASSARDRGFYGYTF.

This sequence joins TRBV3-1 (or the pseudogene TRBV3-2) and TRBJ2-2; D might be TRBD2 (5 bases). Germline V gene data show CDR1 as LGHDT and CDR2 as YNNKEL (reference sequence). This CDR3 contains 16 residues. Trimming took 1 base from V and 2 from J, leaving 11 bases between them. CDR3 sequence reads: CASSQGGLTNTGELFF. DNA of the CDR3: TGTGCCAGCAGCCAAGGAGGGTTGACTAACACCGGGGAGCTGTTTTTT.

This chain uses TRBV6-6 with TRBJ1-1; 10 nucleotides align to TRBD1. The germline CDR1 and CDR2 sequences are MNHNY and SVGAGI (reference sequence). V was pared by 8 bases and J by 5 bases, with 8 bases of the junction left unmatched. The CDR3 consists of 14 residues. In DNA form, the CDR3 reads TGTGCCAGCGGGGGACAGGGGCGGGGAACTGAAGCTTTCTTT. Translating gives CASGGQGRGTEAFF.

The DNA for the CDR3 is TGTGCCAGCAGTTTATACCAGGGGAACACTGAAGCTTTCTTT. Translated: CASSLYQGNTEAFF. V usage is TRBV27 and J usage is TRBJ1-1, with D tentatively TRBD1 (5 bases). Germline CDR1 is MNHEY and CDR2 is SMNVEV (reference sequence). The CDR3 loop spans 14 amino acids. Trimming took 1 base from V and 1 from J, leaving 7 bases between them.

This clone was counted only a few times. This CDR3 is CASRPTGMNTGELFF. In nucleotides, the CDR3 is TGTGCCAGCAGGCCGACAGGGATGAACACCGGGGAGCTGTTTTTT. This chain links TRBV11-3 with TRBJ2-2; 7 bases fit TRBD1. The junction had 5 bases not matched to a gene; V was cut back by 6 bases and J by 1 base. The CDR3 contains 15 residues. Germline V CDR1 and CDR2: SGHNT, YENEEA.

The rearrangement links TRBV6-1 to TRBJ2-7, with a tentative D call TRBD1 (6 bases). Germline loops: CDR1 MNHNS, CDR2 SASEGT. CDR3 size: 14 residues. V dropped 2 bases and J dropped 0 bases, with 8 bases sitting between them. CDR3 nucleotide sequence: TGTGCCAGCAGTGAACAGGGGCCCTCCTACGAGCAGTACTTC. Amino acids: CASSEQGPSYEQYF.

This chain connects TRBV29-1 to TRBJ1-1; a weak D match, TRBD1 (5 bases). The length of the CDR3 is 13 residues. V was cut by 4 bases and J by 0 bases, with 9 bases left in between. Germline loops: CDR1 SQVTM, CDR2 ANQGSEA. This chain's CDR3 is CSVATGLNTEAFF. CDR3 DNA sequence: TGCAGCGTTGCAACAGGATTGAACACTGAAGCTTTCTTT.

The chain employs TRBV5-6 and TRBJ2-5; D is uncertain. The germline CDR1 and CDR2 sequences are SGHDT and YYEEEE. The CDR3 sequence is 14 residues long. V lost 0 bases and J lost 4, with 10 bases in between. CDR3 bases: TGTGCCAGCAGCTTGGTGCAGCCACGAGAGACCCAGTACTTC. This translates into CASSLVQPRETQYF.

The rearrangement joins TRBV5-1 to TRBJ1-1; D gene unclear. Germline lookup yields CDR1 SGHRS and CDR2 YFSETQ. The CDR3 has 14 residues. Trimming pared 4 bases from V and 3 bases from J, leaving 13 bases between. CDR3 sequence reads: CASSVMGGHTEAFF. The CDR3 nucleotides read TGCGCCAGCAGCGTTATGGGCGGACACACTGAAGCTTTCTTT.

The chain uses TRBV30 and TRBJ1-3; D not certain. V gave up 4 bases and J gave up 5 bases, with 9 bases separating them. The CDR3 covers 12 residues. Per the germline V gene, CDR1 is GTSNPN and CDR2 is SVGIG (reference sequence). The CDR3 DNA sequence: TGTGCCTGGACACTAGATAGAAACACCATATATTTT. Amino acids: CAWTLDRNTIYF.

The chain couples TRBV21-1 to TRBJ2-2. TRBV21-1 counts as a pseudogene. CDR3 length equals 21 residues. For the CDR3, the DNA is TGTGCCAGCAGCAACGAGGCGTGGCAGGGTCGAATCGAGGGTCACACCGGGGAGCTGTTTTTT. Its translation: CASSNEAWQGRIEGHTGELFF.

The genes are TRBV7-2 and TRBJ2-7; TRBD1 is a possible D gene (6 bases). CDR1 SGHTA and CDR2 FQGNSA come from the germline V gene. V was pared by 3 bases and J by 1 base, with 16 bases between. This CDR3 comprises 16 residues. The CDR3 is CASSLGWGTGSYEQYV. In nucleotides, the CDR3 is TGTGCCAGCAGCTTGGGGTGGGGCACAGGGTCCTACGAGCAGTACGTC.

This clone was recorded only once. The V gene is TRBV28, the J gene TRBJ1-4; D not certain. The CDR3 totals 15 residues. Germline V CDR1 and CDR2: MDHEN, SYDVKM. The V end was cut by 2 bases, the J end by 7 bases, with 14 bases between. CDR3: CASSLIQDRTEKLFF. The CDR3 nucleotides are TGTGCCAGCAGTTTAATCCAGGACCGTACTGAAAAACTGTTTTTT.

This clone has a single count. The rearrangement joins TRBV9 to TRBJ1-1; 9 nucleotides agree with TRBD1. Germline lookup yields CDR1 SGDLS and CDR2 YYNGEE. The junction had 6 bases not matched to a gene; V was cut back by 4 bases and J by 5 bases. The CDR3 consists of 14 residues. The CDR3 DNA follows: TGTGCCAGCAGCCCAAGGACAGGGGAGACTGAAGCTTTCTTT. Its protein is CASSPRTGETEAFF.

The chain combines TRBV5-1 with TRBJ1-1; D perhaps matches TRBD1 (5 bases). The germline V gene has CDR1 SGHRS and CDR2 YFSETQ. V gave up 0 bases and J gave up 1 base, with 13 bases separating them. The CDR3 spans 16 residues. Written as DNA, the CDR3 is TGCGCCAGCAGCTTGGCCCCCCGGGACGGGAACACTGAAGCTTTCTTT. As protein: CASSLAPRDGNTEAFF.

The V and J genes are TRBV11-3 and TRBJ2-6; no reliable D call. V was pared by 0 bases and J by 0 bases, with 6 bases between. CDR3 length: 16 residues. The V gene's germline CDR1 is SGHNT and CDR2 YENEEA. For the CDR3, the DNA is TGTGCCAGCAGCTTAGATAGTAGCTCTGGGGCCAACGTCCTGACTTTC. Protein sequence: CASSLDSSSGANVLTF.

The J gene is TRBJ2-5, the V gene TRBV24-1, with 7 bases lining up with TRBD1. Unmatched junction bases numbered 5, after V lost 10 bases and J lost 1 base. This CDR3 contains 13 residues. Germline CDR1 KGHDR, CDR2 SFDVKD. The CDR3 region is CATSRDSQETQYF. The DNA of the CDR3 is TGTGCCACGAGCAGGGACAGCCAAGAGACCCAGTACTTC.